Listed below are T cell receptor beta chains from one sample, sequenced in a study of cytomegalovirus exposure and HLA in healthy donors. The method was immunoSEQ multiplex PCR; TCRdb's version includes in-frame clones alone and lacks a portion of them. The sample has some 150,000 clones; around 80% are singletons. The sequenced sample was PBMCs. The receptors stem from a male donor in good health and CMV-seronegative. CDR3s include the opening cysteine and the closing phenylalanine or tryptophan. The D gene is left open where the match is weak. Where a row states a size, it is once, few, many or the class of an expanded clone; other rows omit it.

abundance: -
v_gene: TRBV7-8
d_gene: TRBD1
j_gene: TRBJ1-2
CDR3nt: TGTGCCAGCAGCTCACGGCTTTGGGGCGGGACAGTCTATGGCTACACCTTC
CDR3aa: CASSSRLWGGTVYGYTF

abundance: -
v_gene: TRBV18
d_gene: -
j_gene: TRBJ1-3
CDR3nt: TGTGCCAGCTCGGCAAGGAGGTCGGCTGGAAACACCATATATTTT
CDR3aa: CASSARRSAGNTIYF

abundance: -
v_gene: TRBV7-9
d_gene: -
j_gene: TRBJ1-6
CDR3nt: TGTGCCAGCAGCTTACAGGGGTATAAAAGTTCACCCCTCCACTTT
CDR3aa: CASSLQGYKSSPLHF

abundance: once
v_gene: TRBV6-1
d_gene: TRBD2
j_gene: TRBJ2-3
CDR3nt: TGTGCCAGCAGCGCGGGGGGGCTGAGAGATACGCAGTATTTT
CDR3aa: CASSAGGLRDTQYF

abundance: -
v_gene: TRBV7-2
d_gene: -
j_gene: TRBJ1-2
CDR3nt: TGTGCCAGCAGCTCAGACCTACAGGGAGCCATCTATGGCTACACCTTC
CDR3aa: CASSSDLQGAIYGYTF

abundance: -
v_gene: TRBV2
d_gene: -
j_gene: TRBJ1-3
CDR3nt: TGTGCCACCGGGGTGGGGGGAATGGCTGGAAACACCATATATTTT
CDR3aa: CATGVGGMAGNTIYF

abundance: few
v_gene: TRBV9
d_gene: -
j_gene: TRBJ1-2
CDR3nt: TGTGCCAGCAGCGAAGAACTGGGACAAGATGGCTACACCTTC
CDR3aa: CASSEELGQDGYTF

abundance: once
v_gene: TRBV5-4
d_gene: TRBD1
j_gene: TRBJ2-4
CDR3nt: TGTGCCAGCAGCTTGCCAGGACAGGGGAGCGTTCAGTACTTC
CDR3aa: CASSLPGQGSVQYF

abundance: -
v_gene: TRBV4-3
d_gene: TRBD2
j_gene: TRBJ2-7
CDR3nt: TGCGCCAGCAGTCAGGGGGGACTAGCGACCTACGAGCAGTACTTC
CDR3aa: CASSQGGLATYEQYF

abundance: -
v_gene: TRBV5-1
d_gene: TRBD1
j_gene: TRBJ2-1
CDR3nt: TGCGCCAGCAGCTTCGAGGGGGCAGCGTACAATGAGCAGTTCTTC
CDR3aa: CASSFEGAAYNEQFF

abundance: -
v_gene: TRBV6-1
d_gene: -
j_gene: TRBJ2-7
CDR3nt: TGTGCCAGCAGTGAAAGGCAGGTCCCCTACGAGCAGTACTTC
CDR3aa: CASSERQVPYEQYF

abundance: -
v_gene: TRBV6-5
d_gene: -
j_gene: TRBJ1-1
CDR3nt: TGTGCCAGCACTTTTACGGGATCGGGGAACACTGAAGCTTTCTTT
CDR3aa: CASTFTGSGNTEAFF

abundance: -
v_gene: TRBV7-3
d_gene: -
j_gene: TRBJ2-7
CDR3nt: TGTGCCAGCAGCTTAAGGGAGGACAGGAGAAACTACGAGCAGTACTTC
CDR3aa: CASSLREDRRNYEQYF

abundance: -
v_gene: TRBV27
d_gene: TRBD1
j_gene: TRBJ1-2
CDR3nt: TGTGCCAGCAGTCCAGACAGGGGGCTAGGCTACACCTTC
CDR3aa: CASSPDRGLGYTF

abundance: -
v_gene: TRBV30
d_gene: -
j_gene: TRBJ2-3
CDR3nt: TGTGCCTGGAGACGGGGACTCTCTAATACGCAGTATTTT
CDR3aa: CAWRRGLSNTQYF

abundance: few
v_gene: TRBV6-7
d_gene: TRBD1
j_gene: TRBJ1-1
CDR3nt: TGTGCCAGCAGTTACGCGGACAGGGGAACTGAAGCTTTCTTT
CDR3aa: CASSYADRGTEAFF

abundance: once
v_gene: TRBV19
d_gene: -
j_gene: TRBJ1-2
CDR3nt: TGTGCCAGTAGTATATACCCAGGGGACGGCTACACCTTC
CDR3aa: CASSIYPGDGYTF

abundance: -
v_gene: TRBV2
d_gene: TRBD1
j_gene: TRBJ1-1
CDR3nt: TGTGCCAGCACTGGGACAGTTATGAACACTGAAGCTTTCTTT
CDR3aa: CASTGTVMNTEAFF

abundance: -
v_gene: TRBV19
d_gene: -
j_gene: TRBJ1-2
CDR3nt: TGTGCCAGTACGAGGACTAGTTATGGCTACACCTTC
CDR3aa: CASTRTSYGYTF

abundance: -
v_gene: TRBV30
d_gene: -
j_gene: TRBJ2-7
CDR3nt: TGTGCCTGGAGTGTAACGGCCTACGAGCAGTACTTC
CDR3aa: CAWSVTAYEQYF